This T cell receptor beta chain was retrieved from a study of CD8 T cells in Susac syndrome. The CDR3 loop spans 13 amino acids. Trimming removed 6 bases at V and 7 bases at J, with 19 bases between. Per the germline V gene, CDR1 is SQVTM and CDR2 is ANQGSEA. Peripheral blood CD8+ and CD4+ T cells were profiled by TCR beta sequencing. While CD8+ and CD4+ T cells were isolated negatively, TEMRA cells were enriched by FACS. Random hexamers were used to reverse transcribe the RNA input (0.5 to 1 ug). A single record per CDR3 protein comes from TCRdb applying MiXCR to the immunoSEQ multiplex PCR reads. The profile shows some 160,000 distinct CDR3 sequences, about 91% of them singletons.

The rearrangement links TRBV29-1 to TRBJ2-7; either TRBD1 or TRBD2 may fit D (5 bases each). The sequenced sample was CD4+ T cells from PBMCs. This clonotype originated in a human donor in good health. Here the CDR3 reads CSVRDPKNREQYF. In DNA form, the CDR3 reads TGCAGCGTCAGGGACCCGAAAAATAGGGAGCAGTACTTC.